The 32 T cell receptor beta chains below all came from one sample that was sequenced in a study of human T cells and chemical hapten exposure. The time point here: pre-sensitization, week 0. Treatment reported: therapeutic diphenylcyclopropenone sensitization with weekly scalp DPC. TCRdb used MiXCR to reprocess the RACE reads, holding one entry per CDR3 protein. This table holds about 92,000 distinct CDR3 sequences, roughly 8.8% found once. The source material was whole blood, sampled in connection with sensitization to the hapten diphenylcyclopropenone (DPC). These TCRs come from a woman in her forties with alopecia areata. Some clones in this sample may be carry-over from other donors' samples.

The chain links TRBV7-2 to TRBJ1-6; D gene ambiguous. The germline gives CDR1 SGHTA, CDR2 FQGNSA. The CDR3 is made up of 13 amino acids. Deletions cut 0 bases from V and 9 bases from J, with 6 bases between. CDR3 region: CASSLAEGSPLHF. For the CDR3, the DNA is TGTGCCAGCAGCTTAGCGGAGGGTTCACCCCTCCACTTT.

This clonotype was recorded at least ten times. The chain employs TRBV7-2 and TRBJ1-1; D gene ambiguous. Germline V gene sequence: CDR1 SGHTA, CDR2 FQGNSA. Trimming shortened V by 7 bases and J by 5 bases, and 17 bases separated the two germline ends. The CDR3 runs 14 residues. CDR3 amino acids: CASTMGRSGTEAFF. The CDR3 coding sequence is TGTGCCAGCACCATGGGCAGGAGTGGGACTGAAGCTTTCTTT. Full variable domain (rest looked up from reference TRBV7-2 and TRBJ1-1): GAGVSQSPSNKVTEKGKDVELRCDPISGHTALYWYRQSLGQGLEFLIYFQGNSAPDKSGLPSDRFSAERTGGSVSTLTIQRTQQEDSAVYLCASTMGRSGTEAFFGQGTRLTVV.

The table lists this clonotype with many counts. V usage is TRBV12-3 or TRBV12-4 and J usage is TRBJ2-3; D is possibly TRBD2 (7 bases). CDR3 length: 15 amino acids. Trimming took 5 bases from V and 4 from J, leaving 16 bases between them. For the CDR3, the DNA is TGTGCCAGCAGTCGATGGGGGGGGCAGGCAGATACGCAGTATTTT. Translation gives CASSRWGGQADTQYF.

This clonotype was detected many times. The chain joins TRBV7-2 to TRBJ2-3; 7 bases line up with TRBD1. The germline V gene has CDR1 SGHTA and CDR2 FQGNSA. CDR3 size: 14 residues. V shed 1 base and J 10 bases; nucleotides not matched to a gene: 8. CDR3 sequence reads: CASSLDGTVLPQYF. The CDR3 bases are TGTGCCAGCAGCTTAGACGGGACAGTTCTCCCGCAGTATTTT.

This clonotype occurred many times. In DNA form, the CDR3 reads TGCGCCAGCAGCACGGGCCTTAATAATTCACCCCTCCACTTT. Protein product: CASSTGLNNSPLHF. The chain recombines TRBV5-1 with TRBJ1-6; D gene uncertain. The V gene's germline CDR1 is SGHRS and CDR2 YFSETQ. Between the trimmed V and J ends, which lost 4 bases and 5 bases, there was a span of 10 bases. The CDR3 spans 14 residues.

This clonotype showed up just a few times. One end of the junction fails to match germline, which may point to a read error. The J gene is TRBJ2-7, the V gene TRBV12-3 or TRBV12-4; D perhaps matches TRBD1 (7 bases). The length of the CDR3 is 14 residues. DNA for the CDR3: TGTGCCAGCAGCCCCAGGGGGGTCTCCCACGAGCAGTACTTC. Its translation: CASSPRGVSHEQYF.

This clonotype was seen a handful of times. The chain recombines TRBV18 with TRBJ2-3; 9 positions agree with TRBD2. The CDR3 runs to 14 residues. Germline V lookup: CDR1 KGHSH, CDR2 LQKENI. Trimming removed 4 bases from V and 3 bases from J; junction bases left unmatched: 2. The CDR3 is CASSRTSATDTQYF. DNA for the CDR3: TGTGCCAGCTCACGGACTAGCGCGACAGATACGCAGTATTTT.

V gene TRBV6-5 combines with J gene TRBJ2-5; D gene ambiguous. The germline V gene has CDR1 MNHEY and CDR2 SVGAGI. Trimming removed 6 bases at V and 5 bases at J, with 16 bases between. This CDR3 comprises 14 residues. In nucleotides, the CDR3 is TGTGCCAGCAGCCCCGGCGTCCTCCAGGAGACCCAGTACTTC. It yields the protein CASSPGVLQETQYF.

This sequence joins TRBV28 and TRBJ1-5; 7 bases match TRBD1. The germline CDR1 and CDR2 sequences are MDHEN and SYDVKM. The CDR3 is made up of 12 amino acids. Germline trimming cut 7 bases from V and 6 bases from J; bases unmatched to any gene: 3. CDR3 region: CASMTGSQPQHF. The DNA of the CDR3 is TGTGCCAGCATGACAGGGTCTCAGCCCCAGCATTTT.

The V call is TRBV7-9, the J call TRBJ2-3, with D perhaps TRBD1 (6 bases). The ends were cut back, 0 bases at V and 5 bases at J, with 12 bases in the middle. The CDR3 length is 15 residues. Per the germline V gene, CDR1 is SEHNR and CDR2 is FQNEAQ (reference sequence). CDR3 coding DNA: TGTGCCAGCAGCTTAGCCCCAGGGGCCATAGATACGCAGTATTTT. Protein: CASSLAPGAIDTQYF.

At least ten counts were recorded for this clonotype. The chain combines TRBV2 with TRBJ1-1; D not resolved. Trimming pared 5 bases from V and 4 bases from J, leaving 17 bases between. CDR3 length: 15 amino acids. Germline V gives CDR1 SNHLY, CDR2 FYNNEI. CDR3 nucleotides: TGTGCCAGCAGTAGAAAGGCCGCCGGCGGCACTGAAGCTTTCTTT. As protein: CASSRKAAGGTEAFF.

The genes are TRBV10-3 and TRBJ2-3, with D possibly being TRBD2 (6 bases). The CDR3 totals 15 residues. With 3 bases removed from V and 6 bases from J, the gap between germline ends came to 16 bases. The germline V gene has CDR1 ENHRY and CDR2 SYGVKD. In nucleotides, the CDR3 is TGTGCCATCAGTGAAGTAGGCGGGAACAAGGATACGCAGTATTTT. This translates into CAISEVGGNKDTQYF.

This sequence joins TRBV29-1 and TRBJ1-5; no clear D gene. CDR1 is SQVTM and CDR2 is ANQGSEA in the germline V gene. Trimming pared 7 bases from V and 2 bases from J, leaving 12 bases between. The length of the CDR3 is 13 residues. As DNA, the CDR3 is TGCAGCGCCAAGGGCAGTCGCAATCAGCCCCAGCATTTT. It specifies CSAKGSRNQPQHF.

The sample holds many counts of this clonotype. The rearrangement joins TRBV5-1 to TRBJ2-1; 8 bases map to TRBD2. This CDR3 has 16 residues. J lost 2 bases, V lost 2 bases, and 6 bases had no gene match. Germline V CDR1 and CDR2: SGHRS, YFSETQ. Here the CDR3 reads CASSLWSGGTYNEQFF. DNA for the CDR3: TGCGCCAGCAGCTTATGGAGCGGGGGAACCTACAATGAGCAGTTCTTC.

Of note for this clonotype: This may come from a read error, since a much larger clone is one base off. V gene TRBV6-5 combines with J gene TRBJ2-5; a weak D match, TRBD2 (6 bases). CDR1 and CDR2 (germline): MNHEY, SVGAGI. The CDR3 consists of 16 residues. The CDR3 region has the DNA TGTGCCAGCAGTTACTCGCCCCTAGCGAGCCAAGAGACCCTGTACTTC. Amino acid sequence: CASSYSPLASQETLYF.

V gene TRBV7-2 combines with J gene TRBJ2-7; D may correspond to TRBD1 or TRBD2 (6 bases each). Germline values: CDR1 SGHTA, CDR2 FQGNSA. CDR3 length equals 15 residues. V was pared by 1 base and J by 4 bases, with 14 bases between. The CDR3 DNA reads TGTGCCAGCAGCTTAGGTTGGGGGGCTCAATACGAGCAGTACTTC. This codes for CASSLGWGAQYEQYF.

This clonotype was observed a few times. This sequence joins TRBV11-2 and TRBJ2-1; D remains unclear. The V end lost 0 bases, the J end lost 7 bases, and 7 bases lay between the germline ends. Per the germline V gene, CDR1 is SGHAT and CDR2 is FQNNGV. The CDR3 totals 13 residues. CDR3 bases: TGTGCCAGCAGCTTAGATCATAGAAATGAGCAGTTCTTC. As protein: CASSLDHRNEQFF.

As regards this clonotype: A read error is possible here, since a much larger clone lies one base away. This sequence joins TRBV18 and TRBJ1-1; D not certain. Trimming removed 6 bases from V and 1 base from J, with 12 bases in between. The V gene's germline CDR1 is KGHSH and CDR2 LQKENI. The CDR3 spans 14 residues. The CDR3 sequence is CASSFQVTNTEAFF. The CDR3 DNA follows: TGTGCCAGCTCTTTTCAGGTGACGAACACTGAAGCTTTCTTT.

This chain links TRBV4-3 with TRBJ2-1; 8 bases agree with TRBD2. Germline CDR1 and CDR2: LGHNA and YSLEER. The length of the CDR3 is 16 residues. The trim removed 0 bases at V and 12 bases at J, leaving 13 bases unmatched. CDR3: CASSQDGAGGAEGQFF. In DNA form, the CDR3 reads TGCGCCAGCAGCCAAGATGGTGCCGGGGGGGCCGAAGGGCAGTTCTTC.

Many counts were recorded for this clonotype. The V gene is TRBV7-2, the J gene TRBJ1-1; D might be TRBD1 (5 bases). Germline CDR1 SGHTA, CDR2 FQGNSA. The CDR3 loop spans 15 amino acids. V gave up 3 bases and J gave up 4 bases, with 15 bases separating them. The CDR3 DNA follows: TGTGCCAGCAGCTTTGATCAGGGAGGTACCACTGAAGCTTTCTTT. Translation gives CASSFDQGGTTEAFF.

This clonotype was recorded at least ten times. The rearrangement uses TRBV4-3 and TRBJ1-2; D uncertain. The CDR3 length is 13 residues. The germline V gene has CDR1 LGHNA and CDR2 YSLEER. V was shortened by 1 base and J by 4 bases, with 7 bases between the two germline ends. The CDR3 loop reads CASSQGQLYGYTF. In nucleotides, the CDR3 is TGCGCCAGCAGCCAAGGGCAGCTCTATGGCTACACCTTC.

This clonotype was detected ten times or more. Since the CDR3 does not end with the conserved phenylalanine or tryptophan, this likely comes from a read error. The DNA is omitted, as the CDR3 cannot be located on it reliably, and the CDR3 follows TCRdb's listing. The chain combines TRBV7-9 with TRBJ2-3; TRBD1, the table's D call, lacks a check against the DNA. Germline assignment: CDR1 SEHNR and CDR2 FQNEAQ (reference sequence). The CDR3 numbers 10 amino acids, ends counted. The CDR3 loop is CASSPLQEPL.

The table lists this clonotype with many counts. The chain joins TRBV2 to TRBJ2-3, with 7 bases matching TRBD2. Germline V gene sequence: CDR1 SNHLY, CDR2 FYNNEI. The CDR3 runs 15 residues. Trimming at V came to 5 bases and at J to 0 bases, leaving 5 bases not matched to a gene. This chain's CDR3 is CASSTTGGSTDTQYF. CDR3 nucleotide sequence: TGTGCCAGCAGTACGACGGGGGGAAGCACAGATACGCAGTATTTT.

The chain couples TRBV29-1 to TRBJ2-3, with 8 bases that match TRBD1. This CDR3 contains 15 residues. With V trimmed by 4 bases and J by 2 bases, 8 bases remained unmatched. The germline CDR1 and CDR2 sequences are SQVTM and ANQGSEA. CDR3 DNA sequence: TGCAGCGTTGGTGGGGGGACAGGTTTCACAGATACGCAGTATTTT. Protein sequence: CSVGGGTGFTDTQYF.

A few counts support this clonotype. V is TRBV6-6 and J is TRBJ2-5, with D possibly called TRBD1 or TRBD2 (5 bases each). Germline loops: CDR1 MNHNY, CDR2 SVGAGI (reference sequence). The CDR3 has 14 residues. Trimming pared 2 bases from V and 5 bases from J, leaving 12 bases between. The CDR3 loop reads CASSYGTLAETQYF. The CDR3 DNA is TGTGCCAGCAGTTACGGGACGCTGGCTGAGACCCAGTACTTC.

The chain links TRBV5-4 to TRBJ2-7; a weak D match, TRBD1 (5 bases). The CDR3 has 14 residues. The V gene's germline CDR1 is SGHNT and CDR2 YYREEE (reference sequence). The V end was cut by 4 bases, the J end by 4 bases, with 15 bases between. The CDR3 region has the DNA TGTGCCAGCAGCGCCTGGGGCTCCATGTACGAGCAGTACTTC. This codes for CASSAWGSMYEQYF.

This clonotype was seen many times. This chain uses TRBV7-6 with TRBJ2-2; TRBD2 aligns across 11 bases. J lost 6 bases, V lost 4 bases, and 4 bases had no gene match. The CDR3 is 15 amino acids. The germline gives CDR1 SGHVS, CDR2 FNYEAQ. The CDR3 region is CASSSLAGGPGELFF. The DNA of the CDR3 is TGTGCCAGCAGCTCGTTAGCGGGGGGGCCCGGGGAGCTGTTTTTT. Combining the CDR3 with reference TRBV7-6 and TRBJ2-2 gives the whole variable domain GAGVSQSPRYKVTKRGQDVALRCDPISGHVSLYWYRQALGQGPEFLTYFNYEAQQDKSGLPNDRFSAERPEGSISTLTIQRTEQRDSAMYRCASSSLAGGPGELFFGEGSRLTVL.

The rearrangement links TRBV6-1 to TRBJ1-2; 7 bases match TRBD1. Germline V gives CDR1 MNHNS, CDR2 SASEGT. This CDR3 region has 13 residues. V dropped 2 bases and J dropped 5; count of bases not matched to a gene: 2. CDR3 sequence (DNA): TGTGCCAGCAGTGAAACAGGGGATTATGGCTACACCTTC. This codes for CASSETGDYGYTF.

The chain combines TRBV6-5 with TRBJ2-1; D is tentatively TRBD1 or TRBD2 (5 bases each). The CDR3 extends over 15 amino acids. Between the trimmed V and J ends, which lost 8 bases and 5 bases, there was a span of 19 bases. Germline V CDR1 and CDR2: MNHEY, SVGAGI. CDR3 in DNA: TGTGCCAGCGGCAGAAGTGGGGGTCAGCACAATGAGCAGTTCTTC. Residues: CASGRSGGQHNEQFF.

The chain employs TRBV4-3 and TRBJ1-4; 10 bases fit TRBD1. J was trimmed by 7 bases and V by 3 bases; bases with no gene match: 2. CDR3 length: 14 amino acids. Germline V CDR1 and CDR2: LGHNA, YSLEER. The CDR3 coding sequence is TGCGCCAGCAGCCAGACAGGGGGCATTGAAAAACTGTTTTTT. Its protein is CASSQTGGIEKLFF.

V gene TRBV24-1 combines with J gene TRBJ1-1; D gene ambiguous. Germline V gives CDR1 KGHDR, CDR2 SFDVKD. V was pared by 2 bases and J by 5 bases, with 8 bases between. This CDR3 has 13 residues. The CDR3 DNA reads TGTGCCACCAGTGATTGGGGAGGAACTGAAGCTTTCTTT. This sequence encodes CATSDWGGTEAFF.

The chain employs TRBV11-2 and TRBJ2-3, with D possibly matching TRBD2 (7 bases). V was cut by 4 bases and J by 5 bases, with 22 bases left in between. Germline loops: CDR1 SGHAT, CDR2 FQNNGV. The CDR3 runs to 17 residues. The CDR3 reads CASSSRGEAGREDTQYF. CDR3 DNA: TGTGCCAGCAGCTCCAGGGGAGAAGCAGGGAGGGAAGATACGCAGTATTTT.